This is a list of T cell receptor beta chains from one sample in a study of blood T cell repertoires in COVID-19. The protocol was immunoSEQ multiplex PCR, while the TCRdb copy is restricted to in-frame clones and leaves out a portion. The data contain 300,000 to 350,000 clones, around nine tenths of them seen just once; the ten biggest clones take up roughly 6.8%. Material: peripheral blood. These receptor sequences come from a woman aged 25 to 39 with COVID-19, enrolled during active disease. The CDR3 runs from the conserved cysteine through the conserved F or W. Each record gives: clone size, J gene, V gene, D gene, CDR3 protein, CDR3 DNA. D genes are given only for firm matches. Size is omitted from some rows. Given values are once, few, many or a class for expanded clones.

clone size: once
J gene: TRBJ2-7
V gene: TRBV15
D gene: -
CDR3 protein: CATSRDRGPAYEQYF
CDR3 DNA: TGTGCCACCAGCAGAGATAGGGGCCCAGCCTACGAGCAGTACTTC

clone size: -
J gene: TRBJ2-5
V gene: TRBV4-1
D gene: -
CDR3 protein: CASSQTFLREIETQYF
CDR3 DNA: TGCGCCAGCAGCCAGACCTTCCTCCGGGAGATAGAGACCCAGTACTTC

clone size: -
J gene: TRBJ2-5
V gene: TRBV3-1/TRBV3-2
D gene: TRBD2
CDR3 protein: CASSRTSVQETQYF
CDR3 DNA: TGTGCCAGCAGCCGAACTAGCGTCCAAGAGACCCAGTACTTC

clone size: -
J gene: TRBJ2-3
V gene: TRBV29-1
D gene: TRBD2
CDR3 protein: CSVGLAGEGTQYF
CDR3 DNA: TGCAGCGTAGGACTAGCGGGAGAAGGGACGCAGTATTTT

clone size: -
J gene: TRBJ1-6
V gene: TRBV7-9
D gene: TRBD1
CDR3 protein: CASSVGDRESSPLHF
CDR3 DNA: TGTGCCAGCAGCGTAGGGGACAGGGAGAGTTCACCCCTCCACTTT

clone size: -
J gene: TRBJ2-5
V gene: TRBV6-2/TRBV6-3
D gene: -
CDR3 protein: CASSFGLEGTQYF
CDR3 DNA: TGTGCCAGCAGTTTCGGCCTGGAGGGGACCCAGTACTTC

clone size: -
J gene: TRBJ1-1
V gene: TRBV10-3
D gene: TRBD1
CDR3 protein: CAISTGQGNTEAFF
CDR3 DNA: TGTGCCATCAGTACGGGACAGGGAAACACTGAAGCTTTCTTT

clone size: -
J gene: TRBJ2-5
V gene: TRBV5-4
D gene: -
CDR3 protein: CASSLGGLETQYF
CDR3 DNA: TGTGCCAGCAGCTTGGGAGGGTTGGAGACCCAGTACTTC

clone size: -
J gene: TRBJ2-5
V gene: TRBV15
D gene: TRBD1
CDR3 protein: CATSRSPQGTGKRETQYF
CDR3 DNA: TGTGCCACCAGCAGATCCCCCCAGGGGACAGGGAAGCGAGAGACCCAGTACTTC

clone size: -
J gene: TRBJ2-1
V gene: TRBV19
D gene: -
CDR3 protein: CASSIGGRGIGFEQFF
CDR3 DNA: TGTGCCAGTAGTATAGGGGGGAGGGGGATCGGTTTTGAGCAGTTCTTC

clone size: -
J gene: TRBJ2-7
V gene: TRBV5-1
D gene: TRBD1
CDR3 protein: CASSPKTGAYEQYF
CDR3 DNA: TGCGCCAGCAGTCCGAAAACAGGGGCCTACGAGCAGTACTTC

clone size: -
J gene: TRBJ2-1
V gene: TRBV28
D gene: -
CDR3 protein: CASSSYNEQFF
CDR3 DNA: TGTGCCAGCAGTTCTTACAATGAGCAGTTCTTC

clone size: -
J gene: TRBJ2-7
V gene: TRBV29-1
D gene: -
CDR3 protein: CSVRGGPGPEQYF
CDR3 DNA: TGCAGCGTGCGAGGGGGTCCTGGGCCCGAGCAGTACTTC

clone size: -
J gene: TRBJ2-1
V gene: TRBV13
D gene: -
CDR3 protein: CASSRQYNEQFF
CDR3 DNA: TGTGCCAGCAGCCGACAGTACAATGAGCAGTTCTTC

clone size: -
J gene: TRBJ1-5
V gene: TRBV27
D gene: -
CDR3 protein: CASSFAGPHQPQHF
CDR3 DNA: TGTGCCAGCAGTTTCGCAGGTCCCCATCAGCCCCAGCATTTT

clone size: -
J gene: TRBJ1-5
V gene: TRBV4-1
D gene: -
CDR3 protein: CASSPGLYSNQPQHF
CDR3 DNA: TGCGCCAGCAGCCCCGGACTGTATAGCAATCAGCCCCAGCATTTT

clone size: once
J gene: TRBJ2-7
V gene: TRBV2
D gene: TRBD1
CDR3 protein: CASNRQGPAYEQYF
CDR3 DNA: TGTGCCAGCAATAGACAGGGGCCGGCCTACGAGCAGTACTTC

clone size: -
J gene: TRBJ1-4
V gene: TRBV5-1
D gene: TRBD1
CDR3 protein: CASSWGTVNNEKLFF
CDR3 DNA: TGCGCCAGCAGCTGGGGGACAGTCAATAATGAAAAACTGTTTTTT

clone size: -
J gene: TRBJ2-5
V gene: TRBV5-4
D gene: TRBD1
CDR3 protein: CASSLPGQGSETQYF
CDR3 DNA: TGTGCCAGCAGCTTACCGGGACAGGGGTCAGAGACCCAGTACTTC

clone size: -
J gene: TRBJ1-1
V gene: TRBV28
D gene: -
CDR3 protein: CASSLGLRLTEAFF
CDR3 DNA: TGTGCCAGCAGTTTAGGCCTCCGACTCACTGAAGCTTTCTTT

clone size: -
J gene: TRBJ2-1
V gene: TRBV2
D gene: TRBD2
CDR3 protein: CASLRGAGAYNEQFF
CDR3 DNA: TGTGCCAGCTTAAGGGGAGCGGGGGCCTACAATGAGCAGTTCTTC

clone size: -
J gene: TRBJ2-1
V gene: TRBV11-3
D gene: -
CDR3 protein: CASSLGYASYNEQFF
CDR3 DNA: TGTGCCAGCAGCCTAGGATACGCTAGCTACAATGAGCAGTTCTTC

clone size: -
J gene: TRBJ2-7
V gene: TRBV3-1/TRBV3-2
D gene: TRBD2
CDR3 protein: CASSQDLWGGIYEQYF
CDR3 DNA: TGTGCCAGCAGCCAAGATCTTTGGGGAGGGATCTACGAGCAGTACTTC

clone size: -
J gene: TRBJ2-2
V gene: TRBV5-6
D gene: TRBD1
CDR3 protein: CASSSIGQANTGELFF
CDR3 DNA: TGTGCCAGCAGCTCCATCGGACAGGCCAACACCGGGGAGCTGTTTTTT

clone size: -
J gene: TRBJ2-1
V gene: TRBV7-2
D gene: -
CDR3 protein: CASSFMSSYNEQFF
CDR3 DNA: TGTGCCAGCAGCTTTATGAGCTCCTACAATGAGCAGTTCTTC

clone size: -
J gene: TRBJ2-7
V gene: TRBV19
D gene: TRBD2
CDR3 protein: CASSTSGIERNEQYF
CDR3 DNA: TGTGCCAGTAGTACGAGCGGGATAGAGCGCAACGAGCAGTACTTC

clone size: -
J gene: TRBJ2-1
V gene: TRBV9
D gene: -
CDR3 protein: CASSVEAGTPREQFF
CDR3 DNA: TGTGCCAGCAGCGTAGAGGCGGGTACTCCACGTGAGCAGTTCTTC

clone size: -
J gene: TRBJ1-6
V gene: TRBV11-1
D gene: TRBD1
CDR3 protein: CASSDDRANNSPLHF
CDR3 DNA: TGTGCCAGCAGCGACGACAGGGCGAATAATTCACCCCTCCACTTT

clone size: -
J gene: TRBJ1-2
V gene: TRBV4-3
D gene: TRBD1
CDR3 protein: CASSQVSHRGINYGYTF
CDR3 DNA: TGCGCCAGCAGCCAAGTGAGTCACAGGGGGATCAACTATGGCTACACCTTC

clone size: -
J gene: TRBJ2-1
V gene: TRBV5-1
D gene: TRBD1
CDR3 protein: CASNPPGQALRGEFF
CDR3 DNA: TGCGCCAGCAACCCACCGGGACAGGCCCTCAGGGGGGAGTTCTTC

clone size: once
J gene: TRBJ2-7
V gene: TRBV30
D gene: TRBD1
CDR3 protein: CAWSVAAGGEQYF
CDR3 DNA: TGTGCCTGGAGTGTAGCCGCAGGGGGAGAGCAGTACTTC

clone size: once
J gene: TRBJ2-5
V gene: TRBV20-1
D gene: -
CDR3 protein: CSASGRALGETQYF
CDR3 DNA: TGCAGTGCTAGTGGCAGGGCTCTGGGGGAGACCCAGTACTTC

clone size: -
J gene: TRBJ2-2
V gene: TRBV7-3
D gene: -
CDR3 protein: CASSLGGNTGELFF
CDR3 DNA: TGTGCCAGCAGCTTAGGAGGCAACACCGGGGAGCTGTTTTTT

clone size: -
J gene: TRBJ2-2
V gene: TRBV6-2/TRBV6-3
D gene: TRBD2
CDR3 protein: CASSYPRLAGSGELFF
CDR3 DNA: TGTGCCAGCAGTTACCCTCGACTAGCGGGGTCCGGGGAGCTGTTTTTT

clone size: -
J gene: TRBJ2-3
V gene: TRBV7-7
D gene: TRBD2
CDR3 protein: CASSPQAGGVTDTQYF
CDR3 DNA: TGTGCTAGCAGCCCACAAGCGGGAGGGGTCACAGATACGCAGTATTTT

clone size: -
J gene: TRBJ2-7
V gene: TRBV7-2
D gene: TRBD2
CDR3 protein: CASSRTSGFPYEQYF
CDR3 DNA: TGTGCCAGCAGCCGGACTAGCGGGTTCCCCTACGAGCAGTACTTC

clone size: -
J gene: TRBJ2-7
V gene: TRBV6-1
D gene: -
CDR3 protein: CASSELVTLYF
CDR3 DNA: TGTGCCAGCAGTGAATTGGTGACTTTGTACTTC

clone size: -
J gene: TRBJ2-3
V gene: TRBV7-7
D gene: -
CDR3 protein: CASSGPGETDTQYF
CDR3 DNA: TGTGCTAGCAGCGGACCGGGGGAAACAGATACGCAGTATTTT

clone size: once
J gene: TRBJ2-5
V gene: TRBV7-2
D gene: TRBD2
CDR3 protein: CASSPGLAGGVQETQYF
CDR3 DNA: TGTGCCAGCAGCCCGGGACTAGCGGGGGGGGTCCAAGAGACCCAGTACTTC

clone size: few
J gene: TRBJ1-3
V gene: TRBV4-1
D gene: -
CDR3 protein: CASSQNPGIQGNTIYF
CDR3 DNA: TGCGCCAGCAGCCAAAACCCGGGAATACAGGGAAACACCATATATTTT

clone size: -
J gene: TRBJ2-3
V gene: TRBV7-6
D gene: TRBD2
CDR3 protein: CASSLGTSMVDTQYF
CDR3 DNA: TGTGCCAGCAGCTTAGGGACTAGCATGGTCGATACGCAGTATTTT

clone size: few
J gene: TRBJ1-5
V gene: TRBV30
D gene: -
CDR3 protein: CAWSVGPDQPQHF
CDR3 DNA: TGTGCCTGGAGTGTTGGTCCGGATCAGCCCCAGCATTTT

clone size: -
J gene: TRBJ2-5
V gene: TRBV11-2
D gene: -
CDR3 protein: CASSSLWTQYF
CDR3 DNA: TGTGCCAGCAGCTCCCTGTGGACCCAGTACTTC

clone size: few
J gene: TRBJ2-5
V gene: TRBV19
D gene: -
CDR3 protein: CASSIAPRGGETQYF
CDR3 DNA: TGTGCCAGTAGTATAGCCCCCCGGGGAGGAGAGACCCAGTACTTC

clone size: -
J gene: TRBJ1-4
V gene: TRBV15
D gene: -
CDR3 protein: CATSRDPGFNEKLFF
CDR3 DNA: TGTGCCACCAGCAGAGATCCAGGGTTTAATGAAAAACTGTTTTTT